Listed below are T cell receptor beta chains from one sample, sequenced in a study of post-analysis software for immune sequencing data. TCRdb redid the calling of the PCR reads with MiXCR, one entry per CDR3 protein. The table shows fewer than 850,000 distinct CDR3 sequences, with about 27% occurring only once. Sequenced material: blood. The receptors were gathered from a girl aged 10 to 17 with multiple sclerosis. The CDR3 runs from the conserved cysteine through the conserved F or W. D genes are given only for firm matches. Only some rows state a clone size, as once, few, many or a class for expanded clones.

CDR3 DNA: TGTGCCAGCAGTTACGCTCGGGGGGTCGAACAGCCCCAGCATTTT; CDR3 protein: CASSYARGVEQPQHF; V gene: TRBV6-6; J gene: TRBJ1-5; clone size: few; D gene: NA
CDR3 DNA: TGCAGTGCCTCCGGTGGCCAGGGGTACAATGAGCAGTTCTTC; CDR3 protein: CSASGGQGYNEQFF; V gene: TRBV20-1; J gene: TRBJ2-1; clone size: few; D gene: NA
CDR3 DNA: TGTGCCAGCAGGTTCGGGGTAACGCAGTTCTTC; CDR3 protein: CASRFGVTQFF; V gene: TRBV27; J gene: TRBJ2-1; clone size: once; D gene: NA
CDR3 DNA: TGTGCCAGCAGTGAGACTGGGGCCTACGAGCAGTACTTC; CDR3 protein: CASSETGAYEQYF; V gene: TRBV12-3/TRBV12-4; J gene: TRBJ2-7; clone size: NA; D gene: NA
CDR3 DNA: TGCGCCAGCAGCTTGTATGGGGACAGGTCCGTGACTGGGGCCAACGTCCTGACTTTC; CDR3 protein: CASSLYGDRSVTGANVLTF; V gene: TRBV5-1; J gene: TRBJ2-6; clone size: many; D gene: TRBD1
CDR3 DNA: TGCGCCAGCAGCCTCCTGACAGGGGGGTATGAGCAGTTCTTC; CDR3 protein: CASSLLTGGYEQFF; V gene: TRBV5-1; J gene: TRBJ2-1; clone size: NA; D gene: TRBD1
CDR3 DNA: TGCAGTGCCGAGGGACTAGAGTCCTACAATGAGCAGTTCTTC; CDR3 protein: CSAEGLESYNEQFF; V gene: TRBV20-1; J gene: TRBJ2-1; clone size: NA; D gene: TRBD2
CDR3 DNA: TGCAGTGCTAGAGCCGTCTATAGCGGGGCGAAGTACTTC; CDR3 protein: CSARAVYSGAKYF; V gene: TRBV20-1; J gene: TRBJ2-5; clone size: many; D gene: TRBD2
CDR3 DNA: TGTGCCAGCAGCTCACGCCCGGGACAGGGAGGAGGCTACACCTTC; CDR3 protein: CASSSRPGQGGGYTF; V gene: TRBV7-8; J gene: TRBJ1-2; clone size: NA; D gene: TRBD1
CDR3 DNA: TGCAGTGCTAGCAAATTAACAGGAATACAATTGGAGACCCAGTACTTC; CDR3 protein: CSASKLTGIQLETQYF; V gene: TRBV20-1; J gene: TRBJ2-5; clone size: once; D gene: NA
CDR3 DNA: TGTGCCAGCAGCCCTGGACAGAATGGCTACACCTTC; CDR3 protein: CASSPGQNGYTF; V gene: TRBV5-5; J gene: TRBJ1-2; clone size: NA; D gene: NA
CDR3 DNA: TGTGCCAGTAGTGGGGGGACAGGGGGCTTGGAGACCCAGTACTTC; CDR3 protein: CASSGGTGGLETQYF; V gene: TRBV19; J gene: TRBJ2-5; clone size: NA; D gene: TRBD1
CDR3 DNA: TGCGCCAGCAGCCAAGATACGGGGGGGGCGAACTACTCCTACGAGCAGTACTTC; CDR3 protein: CASSQDTGGANYSYEQYF; V gene: TRBV4-3; J gene: TRBJ2-7; clone size: few; D gene: TRBD2
CDR3 DNA: TGTGCCAGCAGCGTACTCCAAACAGATACGCAGTATTTT; CDR3 protein: CASSVLQTDTQYF; V gene: TRBV9; J gene: TRBJ2-3; clone size: NA; D gene: NA
CDR3 DNA: TGCAGCGCCGAACAGGGCCCTAACTATGGCTACACCTTC; CDR3 protein: CSAEQGPNYGYTF; V gene: TRBV29-1; J gene: TRBJ1-2; clone size: few; D gene: NA
CDR3 DNA: TGTGCCAGCAGCTTCCGGACAGGGTACAATGAGCAGTTCTTC; CDR3 protein: CASSFRTGYNEQFF; V gene: TRBV9; J gene: TRBJ2-1; clone size: many; D gene: TRBD1
CDR3 DNA: TGTGCCAGCAGCCGCCTAGCGGAGTCCTACAATGAGCAGTTCTTC; CDR3 protein: CASSRLAESYNEQFF; V gene: TRBV6-6; J gene: TRBJ2-1; clone size: NA; D gene: TRBD2
CDR3 DNA: TGCGCCAGCAGCTTGAAGAGAGATACGCAGTATTTT; CDR3 protein: CASSLKRDTQYF; V gene: TRBV5-1; J gene: TRBJ2-3; clone size: many; D gene: NA
CDR3 DNA: TGTGCCAGCAGCCTCCCGCCGACAGGGAACAATGAGCAGTTCTTC; CDR3 protein: CASSLPPTGNNEQFF; V gene: TRBV7-2; J gene: TRBJ2-1; clone size: few; D gene: TRBD1
CDR3 DNA: TGTGCCAGCAGTCCCTCGGTAGGGCCTTATAGCAATCAGCCCCAGCATTTT; CDR3 protein: CASSPSVGPYSNQPQHF; V gene: TRBV2; J gene: TRBJ1-5; clone size: NA; D gene: NA
CDR3 DNA: TGTGCCAGCAGCCCTGGACGCGGGGGCGGTGCCTACGGGCAGTACTTC; CDR3 protein: CASSPGRGGGAYGQYF; V gene: TRBV7-2; J gene: TRBJ2-7; clone size: NA; D gene: NA
CDR3 DNA: TGTGCCAGCAGTTTGGGACAGCCTTATAGCAATCAGCCCCAGCATTTT; CDR3 protein: CASSLGQPYSNQPQHF; V gene: TRBV12-3/TRBV12-4; J gene: TRBJ1-5; clone size: NA; D gene: TRBD1
CDR3 DNA: TGTGCCAGCAGTTCACCCGGGACAGGCATTTCCTACAATGAGCAGTACTTC; CDR3 protein: CASSSPGTGISYNEQYF; V gene: TRBV12-3/TRBV12-4; J gene: TRBJ2-5; clone size: NA; D gene: TRBD1
CDR3 DNA: TGTGCCAGCAGCCCAAGCCCCGGGAGCTACGAGCAGTACTTC; CDR3 protein: CASSPSPGSYEQYF; V gene: TRBV9; J gene: TRBJ2-7; clone size: few; D gene: NA
CDR3 DNA: TGCAGTGCTCAGTACCGTCTAGACAACTATGGCTACACCTTC; CDR3 protein: CSAQYRLDNYGYTF; V gene: TRBV20-1; J gene: TRBJ1-2; clone size: few; D gene: NA
CDR3 DNA: TGTGCCACCATAGGAAAATGGGCCGCGCAGGGGACCCAGTACTTC; CDR3 protein: CATIGKWAAQGTQYF; V gene: TRBV6-1; J gene: TRBJ2-5; clone size: NA; D gene: NA
CDR3 DNA: TGTGCCATCAGTGCCAGGCAGGGAGCTCCCAACGAGCAGTACTTC; CDR3 protein: CAISARQGAPNEQYF; V gene: TRBV10-3; J gene: TRBJ2-7; clone size: few; D gene: NA
CDR3 DNA: TGTGCCAGCAGTTTACGACAGACCTACAATGAGCAGTTCTTC; CDR3 protein: CASSLRQTYNEQFF; V gene: TRBV28; J gene: TRBJ2-1; clone size: few; D gene: NA
CDR3 DNA: TGTGCCAGCAGCCTGAGGGAGCTGAGCCGGAGTGAGCAGTACTTC; CDR3 protein: CASSLRELSRSEQYF; V gene: TRBV9; J gene: TRBJ2-5; clone size: NA; D gene: NA
CDR3 DNA: TGTGCCAGCCTCGACGGGACAGTCAATGGCTACACCTTC; CDR3 protein: CASLDGTVNGYTF; V gene: TRBV2; J gene: TRBJ1-2; clone size: NA; D gene: TRBD1
CDR3 DNA: TGTGCCAGCAGCTGGAGACAGGGTCACAATGAGCAGTTCTTC; CDR3 protein: CASSWRQGHNEQFF; V gene: TRBV7-8; J gene: TRBJ2-1; clone size: few; D gene: TRBD1
CDR3 DNA: TGTGCCAGCGGGGAGGGGGCCCCTACCTACGAGCAGTACTTC; CDR3 protein: CASGEGAPTYEQYF; V gene: TRBV6-6; J gene: TRBJ2-7; clone size: few; D gene: NA
CDR3 DNA: TGTGCCAGCAGCTTACAAGAACTAGCGGGCGGCGAGCAGTACTTC; CDR3 protein: CASSLQELAGGEQYF; V gene: TRBV9; J gene: TRBJ2-7; clone size: once; D gene: TRBD2
CDR3 DNA: TGTGCCAGCAGCCTCAGCAGAGGACTAGCCCGCACAGATACGCAGTATTTT; CDR3 protein: CASSLSRGLARTDTQYF; V gene: TRBV7-2; J gene: TRBJ2-3; clone size: many; D gene: TRBD2
CDR3 DNA: TGTGCCAGCAGCCAAGCGGGCGCTTTCTCCCATGAGCAGTTCTTC; CDR3 protein: CASSQAGAFSHEQFF; V gene: TRBV14; J gene: TRBJ2-1; clone size: NA; D gene: NA
CDR3 DNA: TGTGCCAGCAGCCCGGGACACCAGAACACCGGGGAGCTGTTTTTT; CDR3 protein: CASSPGHQNTGELFF; V gene: TRBV6-5; J gene: TRBJ2-2; clone size: NA; D gene: NA
CDR3 DNA: TGTGCCAGCAGAGGGGGACCGTCCGATACGCAGTATTTT; CDR3 protein: CASRGGPSDTQYF; V gene: TRBV6-5; J gene: TRBJ2-3; clone size: few; D gene: NA
CDR3 DNA: TGTGCCATCACCGGACTAGCGGGGGGTGGTGAGCAGTTCTTC; CDR3 protein: CAITGLAGGGEQFF; V gene: TRBV10-3; J gene: TRBJ2-1; clone size: few; D gene: TRBD2
CDR3 DNA: TGCGCCAGCAGCTTGTGGGCAGGGAGCTCCTACGAGCAGTACTTC; CDR3 protein: CASSLWAGSSYEQYF; V gene: TRBV5-1; J gene: TRBJ2-7; clone size: NA; D gene: NA
CDR3 DNA: TGTGCCAGCAGTGACACTAGCGGGGGGGCAGATACGCAGTATTTT; CDR3 protein: CASSDTSGGADTQYF; V gene: TRBV6-4; J gene: TRBJ2-3; clone size: NA; D gene: TRBD2
CDR3 DNA: TGTGCCAGCAGCCTCTACGTCAATCAGCCCCAGCATTTT; CDR3 protein: CASSLYVNQPQHF; V gene: TRBV12-3/TRBV12-4; J gene: TRBJ1-5; clone size: NA; D gene: NA
CDR3 DNA: TGTGCCAGCAACCCTGGACTAGCGGGAGAGGAGTCCCAGTACTTC; CDR3 protein: CASNPGLAGEESQYF; V gene: TRBV6-6; J gene: TRBJ2-5; clone size: NA; D gene: TRBD2
CDR3 DNA: TGCAGCGTGGCTCGGAGGGTCCTTGGATTCTACGAGCAGTACTTC; CDR3 protein: CSVARRVLGFYEQYF; V gene: TRBV29-1; J gene: TRBJ2-7; clone size: NA; D gene: NA
CDR3 DNA: TGTGCCAGCAGTTTATCGGGCCGGTCGTGGAGTCAGCCCCAGCATTTT; CDR3 protein: CASSLSGRSWSQPQHF; V gene: TRBV27; J gene: TRBJ1-5; clone size: NA; D gene: NA
CDR3 DNA: TGTGCCAGCAGTGTGCAGGGACCAAATTCACCCCTCCACTTT; CDR3 protein: CASSVQGPNSPLHF; V gene: TRBV12-3/TRBV12-4; J gene: TRBJ1-6; clone size: few; D gene: NA
CDR3 DNA: TGTGCCAGCAGCTTAGGCGGGGGGGCCGTGGCCGGGGAGCTGTTTTTT; CDR3 protein: CASSLGGGAVAGELFF; V gene: TRBV7-6; J gene: TRBJ2-2; clone size: NA; D gene: TRBD2
CDR3 DNA: TGTGCCAGCAGCGCCGCCAGGGGAAACATTCAGTACTTC; CDR3 protein: CASSAARGNIQYF; V gene: TRBV7-2; J gene: TRBJ2-4; clone size: NA; D gene: NA
CDR3 DNA: TGTGCCAGCAGCCAAGGCTTCAGTGAGCAGTTCTTC; CDR3 protein: CASSQGFSEQFF; V gene: TRBV3-1; J gene: TRBJ2-1; clone size: NA; D gene: NA
CDR3 DNA: TGTGCCAGCAGTTTAGGGGGGCTCTATTCCAACAATGAGCAGTTCTTC; CDR3 protein: CASSLGGLYSNNEQFF; V gene: TRBV28; J gene: TRBJ2-1; clone size: few; D gene: NA
CDR3 DNA: TGCAGTACCAATGTAGGGAAGTATCAGCCCCAGCATTTT; CDR3 protein: CSTNVGKYQPQHF; V gene: TRBV20-1; J gene: TRBJ1-5; clone size: NA; D gene: NA
CDR3 DNA: TGCAGTGCTAGGCGACCCGGGACAGGGAATGGCTACACCTTC; CDR3 protein: CSARRPGTGNGYTF; V gene: TRBV20-1; J gene: TRBJ1-2; clone size: NA; D gene: TRBD1